This T cell receptor beta chain comes out of a study of T cell responses to AZD1222 COVID-19 vaccine. The repertoire was sequenced with immunoSEQ multiplex PCR; TCRdb's copy has only in-frame clones and lacks some. The top ten hold about 9% of the sample, which has about 190,000 clones, about 94% seen once. CDR3 length: 12 amino acids. Trimming took off 6 bases at V and 3 bases at J, with 9 bases between the two ends. From germline, CDR1 is SNHLY and CDR2 FYNNEI. The receptor was derived from an adult in good health. The V call is TRBV2, the J call TRBJ2-7; D gene unclear. The sequencing used peripheral blood, collected on day 0 of AZD1222 vaccination. As DNA, the CDR3 is TGTGCCAGCAGCCCATATCGCTACGAGCAGTACTTC. Translating it yields CASSPYRYEQYF.